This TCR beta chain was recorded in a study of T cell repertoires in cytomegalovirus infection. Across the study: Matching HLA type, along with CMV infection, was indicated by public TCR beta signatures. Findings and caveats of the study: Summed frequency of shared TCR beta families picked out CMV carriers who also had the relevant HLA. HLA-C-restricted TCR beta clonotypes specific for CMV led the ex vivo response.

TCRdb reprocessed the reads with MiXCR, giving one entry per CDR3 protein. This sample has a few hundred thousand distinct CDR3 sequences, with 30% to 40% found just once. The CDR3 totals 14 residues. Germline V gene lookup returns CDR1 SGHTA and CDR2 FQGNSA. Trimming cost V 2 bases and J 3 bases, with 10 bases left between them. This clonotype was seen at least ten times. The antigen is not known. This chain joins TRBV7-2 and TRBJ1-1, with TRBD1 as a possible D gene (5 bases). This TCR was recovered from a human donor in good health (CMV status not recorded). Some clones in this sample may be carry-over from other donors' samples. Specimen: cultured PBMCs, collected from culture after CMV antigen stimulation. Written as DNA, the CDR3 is TGTGCCAGCAGCTTATTTCAAGGGGACACTGAAGCTTTCTTT. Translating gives CASSLFQGDTEAFF.